This is a list of T cell receptor beta chains from one sample in a study of human T cells and chemical hapten exposure. TCRdb re-derived calls from the RACE reads in MiXCR, one entry per CDR3 protein. The data contain a few hundred thousand distinct CDR3 sequences, about 6% of them singletons. The input for sequencing was whole blood, taken in connection with sensitization to the hapten diphenylcyclopropenone (DPC). These receptors came from a woman under 30 with alopecia areata. Some clones in this sample may be carry-over from other donors' samples. The CDR3 runs from the conserved cysteine through the conserved F or W. The D gene is left open where the match is weak. Clone size appears in some rows only: once, few, many, or a class for an expanded clone.

D: NA; size: NA; J: TRBJ2-3; V: TRBV6-5; DNA: TGTGCCAGCAGTTATAGCTGGGAGGGCACAGATACGCAGTATTTT; CDR3: CASSYSWEGTDTQYF
D: NA; size: NA; J: TRBJ1-3; V: TRBV6-5; DNA: TGTGCCAGCAGTTTACTGGACAGCTCTGGAAACACCATATATTTT; CDR3: CASSLLDSSGNTIYF
D: TRBD2; size: many; J: TRBJ2-3; V: TRBV20-1; DNA: TGCAGTGCTACCCCTAGCGGTAGCACAGATACGCAGTATTTT; CDR3: CSATPSGSTDTQYF
D: NA; size: few; J: TRBJ1-2; V: TRBV12-3/TRBV12-4; DNA: TGTGCCAGCAGTTTACAGAGGGGAGGAAACTATGGCTACACCTTC; CDR3: CASSLQRGGNYGYTF
D: NA; size: few; J: TRBJ2-7; V: TRBV5-1; DNA: TGCGCCAGCAGCTCGCCTCTGACGGGAACCTACGAGCAGTACTTC; CDR3: CASSSPLTGTYEQYF
D: NA; size: many; J: TRBJ1-2; V: TRBV7-9; DNA: TGTGCCAGCAGCTTACAGGAGGAGGTTGGCTATGGCTACACCTTC; CDR3: CASSLQEEVGYGYTF
D: NA; size: few; J: TRBJ2-1; V: TRBV18; DNA: TGTGCCACCCAGAATGGGGAAGGGAATGAGCAGTTCTTC; CDR3: CATQNGEGNEQFF
D: TRBD1; size: many; J: TRBJ1-1; V: TRBV20-1; DNA: TGCAGTGCACCAAGTGGGACAGCAAACACTGAAGCTTTCTTT; CDR3: CSAPSGTANTEAFF
D: TRBD1; size: many; J: TRBJ1-2; V: TRBV5-1; DNA: TGCGCCAGCAGCTTTTCAGGGGGCGATGGCTACACCTTC; CDR3: CASSFSGGDGYTF
D: TRBD1; size: once; J: TRBJ2-3; V: TRBV27; DNA: TGTGCCAGCAGTTCCTGGGACAGGGCAGATACGCAGTATTTT; CDR3: CASSSWDRADTQYF
D: NA; size: many; J: TRBJ1-5; V: TRBV6-5; DNA: TGTGCCAGCAGTTACGGGGGAGGAAACAATCAGCCCCAGCATTTT; CDR3: CASSYGGGNNQPQHF
D: NA; size: NA; J: TRBJ1-5; V: TRBV2; DNA: TGTGCCAGCTCCAGGGGACCAACTCCCCTCAATCAGCCCCAGCATTTT; CDR3: CASSRGPTPLNQPQHF
D: NA; size: few; J: TRBJ2-7; V: TRBV28; DNA: TGTGCCAGCAGAGTCCGGGACAAGAGCTCCTACGAGCAGTACTTC; CDR3: CASRVRDKSSYEQYF
D: NA; size: many; J: TRBJ1-5; V: TRBV3-1; DNA: TGTGCCAGCAGTGAGGGGAGTCAGCCCCAGCATTTT; CDR3: CASSEGSQPQHF
D: NA; size: NA; J: TRBJ2-1; V: TRBV7-6; DNA: TGTGCCAGCAGCTTAGATGGTTGGAGTGAGCAGTTCTTC; CDR3: CASSLDGWSEQFF
D: TRBD1; size: NA; J: TRBJ2-3; V: TRBV7-2; DNA: TGTGCCAGCAGCCCGACAGGGGTGTTGACAGATACGCAGTATTTT; CDR3: CASSPTGVLTDTQYF
D: NA; size: many; J: TRBJ1-4; V: TRBV12-2; DNA: TGTGCAAGTCGCTCACGGACAGGGGTAATGACTAATGAAAAACTGTTTTTT; CDR3: CASRSRTGVMTNEKLFF
D: NA; size: few; J: TRBJ1-5; V: TRBV27; DNA: TGTGCCAGCAGTATATTATCGGGGAATCAGCCCCAGCATTTT; CDR3: CASSILSGNQPQHF
D: TRBD2; size: NA; J: TRBJ2-3; V: TRBV2; DNA: TGTGCCAGCAGTGAGGGCAGCGGGGGAGGCACAGATACGCAGTATTTT; CDR3: CASSEGSGGGTDTQYF
D: NA; size: many; J: TRBJ2-3; V: TRBV4-3; DNA: TGCGCCAGCAGCCAAGATAGGACAGACTCAGATACGCAGTATTTT; CDR3: CASSQDRTDSDTQYF
D: NA; size: NA; J: TRBJ2-3; V: TRBV20-1; DNA: TGCAGTGCTTCTAGCACAGATACGCAGTATTTT; CDR3: CSASSTDTQYF
D: TRBD1; size: NA; J: TRBJ1-1; V: TRBV27; DNA: TGTGCCAGCAGTCCCCTGGGACAGGGAAAAGCTTTCTTT; CDR3: CASSPLGQGKAFF
D: NA; size: many; J: TRBJ1-1; V: TRBV20-1; DNA: TGCAGTGCTAGGGCCGCCCAGGGCACTGAAGCTTTCTTT; CDR3: CSARAAQGTEAFF
D: NA; size: NA; J: TRBJ1-4; V: TRBV7-2; DNA: TGTGCCAGCAGCTCCAGCCCCCGGCGGGAAAAACTGTTTTTT; CDR3: CASSSSPRREKLFF